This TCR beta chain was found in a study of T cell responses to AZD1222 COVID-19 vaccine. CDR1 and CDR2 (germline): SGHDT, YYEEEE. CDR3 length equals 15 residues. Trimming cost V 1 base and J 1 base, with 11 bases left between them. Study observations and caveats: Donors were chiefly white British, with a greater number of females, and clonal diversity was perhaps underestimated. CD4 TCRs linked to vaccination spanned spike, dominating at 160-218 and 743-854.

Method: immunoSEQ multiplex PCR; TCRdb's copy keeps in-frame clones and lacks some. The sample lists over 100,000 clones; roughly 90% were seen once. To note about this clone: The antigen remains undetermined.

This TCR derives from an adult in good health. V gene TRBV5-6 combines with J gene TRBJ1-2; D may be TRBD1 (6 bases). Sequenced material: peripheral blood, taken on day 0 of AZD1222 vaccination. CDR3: CASSLQGLGNYGYTF. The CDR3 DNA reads TGTGCCAGCAGCTTGCAGGGGCTGGGTAACTATGGCTACACCTTC. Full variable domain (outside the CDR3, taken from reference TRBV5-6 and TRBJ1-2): DAGVTQSPTHLIKTRGQQVTLRCSPKSGHDTVSWYQQALGQGPQFIFQYYEEEERQRGNFPDRFSGHQFPNYSSELNVNALLLGDSALYLCASSLQGLGNYGYTFGSGTRLTVV.